This T cell receptor (beta chain) was recorded in a study of monozygotic twins with inflammatory bowel disease. Germline CDR1 MNHEY, CDR2 SVGEGT. The CDR3 length is 12 residues. Following a re-call of the 5' RACE reads, TCRdb has one entry per CDR3 protein and lacks DNA. Across roughly 320,000 distinct CDR3 sequences, the top ten clones capture about 5% of the sample. Sequenced material: blood. The chain links TRBV6-2 or TRBV6-3 to TRBJ2-1; the D call of TRBD1 rests on TCRdb alone, since no DNA is present to check it. The receptor was isolated from a human donor with ulcerative colitis or Crohn's disease, or a healthy co-twin of an affected twin (not recorded which). The CDR3 loop reads CASTGRSGEQFF.